These 24 T cell receptor beta chains share one sample of origin, sequenced in a study of vaccination and CD4 T cells after COVID-19. The assay that was used to sequence DNA from cultured CD4+ T cells was the Oncomine TCR Beta short-read assay. TCRdb itself ran the PCR reads through MiXCR, one entry per CDR3 protein. There are over 10,000 distinct CDR3 sequences in the sample; 44% occur only once, and around 13% lies in the top ten. Treatment meaning: approximately 9-day PBMC culture with coronavirus spike peptide pools or control peptides (ViraFEST assay). These receptors are not linked to any known antigen. Material for sequencing was CD4+ T cells from blood, cultured in vitro. The source is a human donor who had recovered from COVID-19.

This chain joins TRBV30 and TRBJ2-5; D uncertain. The CDR3 is 13 residues long. The V gene lost 2 bases and the J gene lost 1 base, with 8 bases spanning the gap. Germline CDR1 and CDR2: GTSNPN and SVGIG (reference sequence). CDR3 in DNA: TGTGCCTGGAGTAAGACTTCCCAAGAGACCCAGTACTTC. It specifies CAWSKTSQETQYF.

This clonotype was detected a few times. The rearrangement uses TRBV6-5 and TRBJ1-1; 10 bases map to TRBD1. Germline loops: CDR1 MNHEY, CDR2 SVGAGI. CDR3 length equals 17 residues. V dropped 2 bases and J dropped 4; count of bases not matched to a gene: 10. The CDR3 loop reads CASSYQTGGGGSTEAFF. DNA for the CDR3: TGTGCCAGCAGTTACCAGACAGGGGGCGGAGGAAGCACTGAAGCTTTCTTT.

The V and J genes are TRBV7-3 and TRBJ1-1; D is ambiguous. Trimming stripped 2 bases from V and 5 bases from J, with 15 bases between. CDR3 length: 15 amino acids. Germline V gene lookup returns CDR1 SGHTA and CDR2 FQGTGA. CDR3 in amino acids: CASSLYPGRGTEAFF. CDR3 nucleotides: TGTGCCAGCAGCTTATATCCGGGCCGGGGAACTGAAGCTTTCTTT.

This clonotype has more than one count but fewer than ten. The V and J genes are TRBV19 and TRBJ1-2; D gene uncertain. Per the germline V gene, CDR1 is LNHDA and CDR2 is SQIVND (reference sequence). This CDR3 spans 14 amino acids. Trimming took 7 bases from V and 5 from J, leaving 17 bases between them. The CDR3 here is CASKTFYGPYGYTF. CDR3 bases: TGTGCCAGTAAGACATTCTATGGGCCATATGGCTACACCTTC.

The J gene is TRBJ2-5, the V gene TRBV5-1; 7 bases agree with TRBD1. With V trimmed by 0 bases and J by 7 bases, 6 bases remained unmatched. CDR3 length: 14 residues. Germline lookup yields CDR1 SGHRS and CDR2 YFSETQ. CDR3 nucleotides: TGCGCCAGCAGCTTGGACAGGGGCCAGGGGACCCAGTACTTC. This translates into CASSLDRGQGTQYF.

There are a few counts of this clonotype. The chain carries TRBV10-1 and TRBJ1-2; weak D call: TRBD1 (6 bases). V lost 5 bases and J lost 6, with 13 bases in between. There are 13 residues in the CDR3. The germline V gene encodes CDR1 WNHNN and CDR2 SYGVQD (reference sequence). The CDR3 region has the DNA TGCGCCAGCAGTCCGTCGGGGGGCAATGGCTACACCTTC. Its protein product is CASSPSGGNGYTF.

This chain connects TRBV11-3 to TRBJ1-1, with D unclear. Germline values: CDR1 SGHNT, CDR2 YENEEA. The germline V and J ends were trimmed by 4 bases and 5 bases, with 14 bases remaining between them. The CDR3 runs 14 residues. CDR3 in DNA: TGTGCCAGCAGCTCCGCCCCCACGCGGACTGAAGCTTTCTTT. This sequence encodes CASSSAPTRTEAFF.

In nucleotides, the CDR3 is TGTGCCACCAGTGATTTCTTCGGCAATGAGCAGTTCTTC. It translates to CATSDFFGNEQFF. The gene calls are TRBV24-1 and TRBJ2-1, with D hard to call. CDR3 length: 13 amino acids. CDR1 is KGHDR and CDR2 is SFDVKD in the germline V gene. The V end was cut by 1 base, the J end by 6 bases, with 6 bases between.

This clonotype was observed a few times. The CDR3 nucleotides read TGTGCCAGCAGCCGCGCCGGGACAGGGGGCTGGGAAGCTTTCTTT. It encodes CASSRAGTGGWEAFF. The chain has TRBV6-1 and TRBJ1-1, with 12 bases lining up with TRBD1. There are 15 residues in the CDR3. Germline V lookup: CDR1 MNHNS, CDR2 SASEGT. The trim removed 6 bases at V and 8 bases at J, leaving 10 bases unmatched.

The V call is TRBV5-1, the J call TRBJ2-2; 9 bases are shared with TRBD2. The germline V gene has CDR1 SGHRS and CDR2 YFSETQ. Trimming removed 2 bases from V and 6 bases from J; junction bases left unmatched: 5. This CDR3 is 15 amino acids long. CDR3 residues: CASSFTSGFPGELFF. In DNA, the CDR3 is TGCGCCAGCAGCTTTACTAGCGGGTTCCCCGGGGAGCTGTTTTTT. Based on the CDR3 plus reference TRBV5-1 and TRBJ2-2, the full variable domain is KAGVTQTPRYLIKTRGQQVTLSCSPISGHRSVSWYQQTPGQGLQFLFEYFSETQRNKGNFPGRFSGRQFSNSRSEMNVSTLELGDSALYLCASSFTSGFPGELFFGEGSRLTVL.

The chain carries TRBV9 and TRBJ1-2; D unclear. The CDR3 is 14 amino acids. Trimming removed 4 bases at V and 8 bases at J, with 18 bases between. Per the germline V gene, CDR1 is SGDLS and CDR2 is YYNGEE. DNA of the CDR3: TGTGCCAGCAGCTCCCAGAACAAAGGAGAGGGCTACACCTTC. This sequence encodes CASSSQNKGEGYTF.

The chain employs TRBV24-1 and TRBJ2-4; 10 bases fit TRBD1. The CDR3 contains 13 residues. The V gene end was trimmed by 9 bases and the J gene end by 7 bases; junction bases not matched to a gene: 5. Per germline, CDR1 KGHDR and CDR2 SFDVKD. The CDR3 DNA is TGTGCCACCGCTGGGACAGGGGTGAACATTCAGTACTTC. Translating it yields CATAGTGVNIQYF.

This clonotype was observed a few times. V gene TRBV24-1 combines with J gene TRBJ2-1, with D possibly being TRBD1 (7 bases). The CDR3 spans 18 residues. Germline CDR1 reads KGHDR; CDR2 reads SFDVKD. The V gene lost 0 bases and the J gene lost 2 bases, with 16 bases spanning the gap. As DNA, the CDR3 is TGTGCCACCAGTGATTTGCACGGAGGGGGCCCCCCCTACAATGAGCAGTTCTTC. This sequence encodes CATSDLHGGGPPYNEQFF.

This clonotype was counted only a few times. The chain has TRBV24-1 and TRBJ2-7; possible D gene TRBD2, 6 bases. Germline CDR1 reads KGHDR; CDR2 reads SFDVKD. CDR3 length equals 13 residues. Trimming shortened V by 3 bases and J by 5 bases, and 10 bases separated the two germline ends. The CDR3 reads CATSDGGMDEQYF. The CDR3, as DNA: TGTGCCACCAGTGATGGGGGGATGGACGAGCAGTACTTC.

The rearrangement uses TRBV25-1 and TRBJ2-3; D gene uncertain. Germline V gene lookup returns CDR1 MGHDK and CDR2 SYGVNS. CDR3 size: 12 residues. V lost 4 bases and J 5 bases, leaving 7 bases between the germline ends. CDR3 in amino acids: CASSAVVDTQYF. CDR3 coding DNA: TGTGCCAGCAGTGCAGTAGTAGATACGCAGTATTTT.

V gene TRBV3-1 combines with J gene TRBJ2-3; tentatively, D is TRBD1 (5 bases). Germline V CDR1 and CDR2: LGHDT, YNNKEL (reference sequence). V lost 2 bases to trimming and J lost 8 bases, with 26 bases between them. There are 18 residues in the CDR3. The CDR3 DNA reads TGTGCCAGCAGCCAATTGTTAACTGGACATTTGTCCAAAGGTACGCAGTATTTT. Protein: CASSQLLTGHLSKGTQYF.

The chain employs TRBV28 and TRBJ1-6; D is unresolved. This CDR3 has 15 residues. Trimming removed 3 bases from V and 7 bases from J, with 13 bases in between. Germline values: CDR1 MDHEN, CDR2 SYDVKM. The DNA for the CDR3 is TGTGCCAGCAGTTTCCGGAGAGGCCTAAATTCACCCCTCCACTTT. It translates to CASSFRRGLNSPLHF.

This chain connects TRBV5-1 to TRBJ2-7; D perhaps matches TRBD2 (5 bases). Germline V gene lookup returns CDR1 SGHRS and CDR2 YFSETQ. The CDR3 has 15 amino acids. Trimming removed 0 bases at V and 4 bases at J, with 14 bases between. CDR3 bases: TGCGCCAGCAGCTTGGAGGCCACGGGGATTTACGAGCAGTACTTC. Translating it yields CASSLEATGIYEQYF.

The J gene is TRBJ2-7, the V gene TRBV21-1. TRBV21-1 is described as a pseudogene. The CDR3 extends over 14 amino acids. As DNA, the CDR3 is TGTGCCAGCAGCTGCTCCAAGTATAGCTACGAGCAGTACTTC. Its translation is CASSCSKYSYEQYF.

J is TRBJ1-5 and V is TRBV19; D gene uncertain. Trimming left V 1 base short and J 0 bases short, with 7 bases between. Germline CDR1 and CDR2: LNHDA and SQIVND (reference sequence). This CDR3 contains 15 residues. CDR3: CASSIALYSNQPQHF. The CDR3 nucleotides are TGTGCCAGTAGTATAGCCCTTTATAGCAATCAGCCCCAGCATTTT.

J is TRBJ1-5 and V is TRBV19, with a weak D call TRBD1 (5 bases). The ends were cut back, 2 bases at V and 3 bases at J, with 14 bases in the middle. Germline-derived CDR1 and CDR2 are LNHDA and SQIVND (reference sequence). The CDR3 contains 16 residues. The CDR3 DNA is TGTGCCAGTAGTATAAGGTGGGCGGGGGTCAATCAGCCCCAGCATTTT. Protein product: CASSIRWAGVNQPQHF.

This clonotype has a handful of counts. This CDR3 is CATSDSRSNYGYTF. CDR3 sequence (DNA): TGTGCCACCAGTGACAGTCGGTCCAACTATGGCTACACCTTC. The chain carries TRBV24-1 and TRBJ1-2; D unclear. V was shortened by 4 bases and J by 2 bases, with 10 bases between the two germline ends. The CDR3 is 14 residues long. CDR1 is KGHDR and CDR2 is SFDVKD in the germline V gene.

CDR3 sequence (DNA): TGTGCCAGCAGTCCCCTGACTCGTAATAATTCACCCCTCCACTTT. Translation: CASSPLTRNNSPLHF. The chain joins TRBV28 to TRBJ1-6; D call uncertain. From germline, CDR1 is MDHEN and CDR2 SYDVKM. Trimming shortened V by 5 bases and J by 5 bases, and 13 bases separated the two germline ends. The CDR3 totals 15 residues.

This clonotype has only a few counts. The rearrangement links TRBV25-1 to TRBJ2-7, with TRBD1 as a possible D gene (6 bases). The CDR3 spans 15 residues. CDR1 is MGHDK and CDR2 is SYGVNS in the germline V gene. The germline V and J ends were trimmed by 2 bases and 4 bases, with 15 bases remaining between them. The CDR3 reads CASSEPAGDGYEQYF. CDR3 DNA: TGTGCCAGCAGTGAACCGGCAGGGGACGGATACGAGCAGTACTTC.